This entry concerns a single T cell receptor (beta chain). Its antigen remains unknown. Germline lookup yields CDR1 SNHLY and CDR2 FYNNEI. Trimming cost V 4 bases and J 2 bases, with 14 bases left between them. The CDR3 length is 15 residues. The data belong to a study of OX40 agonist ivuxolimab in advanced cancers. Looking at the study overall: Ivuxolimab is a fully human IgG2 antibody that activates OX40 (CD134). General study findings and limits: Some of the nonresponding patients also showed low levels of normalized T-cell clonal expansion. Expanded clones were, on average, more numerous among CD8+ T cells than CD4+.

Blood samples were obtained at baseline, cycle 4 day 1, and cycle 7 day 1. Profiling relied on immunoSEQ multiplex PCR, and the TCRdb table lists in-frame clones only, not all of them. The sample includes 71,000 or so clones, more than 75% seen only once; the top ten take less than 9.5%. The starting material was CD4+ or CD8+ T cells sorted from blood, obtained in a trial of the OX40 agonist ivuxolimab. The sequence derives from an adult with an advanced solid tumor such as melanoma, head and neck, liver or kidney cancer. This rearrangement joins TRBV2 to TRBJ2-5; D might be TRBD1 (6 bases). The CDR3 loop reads CASSVMDSAQETQYF. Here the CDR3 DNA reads TGTGCCAGCAGTGTAATGGACAGCGCACAAGAGACCCAGTACTTC.